The 8 T cell receptor beta chains below were found in one sample sequenced in a study of kidney transplant recipient with SARS-CoV-2 infection. TCRdb reprocessed the reads via MiXCR and lists one record per CDR3 protein. The sample yields fewer than 250,000 distinct CDR3 sequences, 29% seen once. The sequencing used a blood sample, collected at baseline and between days 110 and 120 from a kidney transplant recipient. These receptor sequences come from a male patient younger than 45 who had COVID-19 and was a kidney transplant recipient. Some T cells may have come from the graft donor.

This clonotype was counted ten times or more. The chain couples TRBV27 to TRBJ2-4; the match to TRBD2 covers 10 bases. The CDR3 sequence is 16 residues long. The V gene end was trimmed by 3 bases and the J gene end by 4 bases; junction bases not matched to a gene: 6. Germline-derived CDR1 and CDR2 are MNHEY and SMNVEV (reference sequence). CDR3 protein: CASSFGSGGTKNIQYF. As DNA, the CDR3 is TGTGCCAGCAGTTTCGGTAGCGGGGGGACTAAAAACATTCAGTACTTC.

This clonotype was recorded at least ten times. V is TRBV18 and J is TRBJ1-1, with unresolved D. The CDR3 has 14 amino acids. Germline V CDR1 and CDR2: KGHSH, LQKENI. The V end lost 3 bases, the J end lost 1 base, and 9 bases lay between the germline ends. CDR3: CASSPVVTNTEAFF. The CDR3 nucleotides read TGTGCCAGCTCACCCGTTGTAACGAACACTGAAGCTTTCTTT.

The chain links TRBV28 to TRBJ1-1; D is perhaps TRBD1 (5 bases). Per the germline V gene, CDR1 is MDHEN and CDR2 is SYDVKM. Between the trimmed V and J ends, which lost 5 bases and 2 bases, there was a span of 24 bases. The CDR3 runs 18 residues. CDR3 DNA sequence: TGTGCCAGCAGTCCCTCGCACAGTGGGGGGAAGCCCAACACTGAAGCTTTCTTT. Translating gives CASSPSHSGGKPNTEAFF. Full variable domain (missing parts from reference TRBV28 and TRBJ1-1): DVKVTQSSRYLVKRTGEKVFLECVQDMDHENMFWYRQDPGLGLRLIYFSYDVKMKEKGDIPEGYSVSREKKERFSLILESASTNQTSMYLCASSPSHSGGKPNTEAFFGQGTRLTVV.

The chain combines TRBV25-1 with TRBJ1-2; no clear D. Germline V gene data show CDR1 as MGHDK and CDR2 as SYGVNS. This CDR3 contains 17 residues. Trimming shortened V by 5 bases and J by 6 bases, and 25 bases separated the two germline ends. For the CDR3, the DNA is TGTGCCAGCAGTAGCGGACCAGAACTGGGAAAGACCAATGGCTACACCTTC. Encoded protein: CASSSGPELGKTNGYTF.

Note on this clonotype: A much larger clone differs from this one at a single base, so this may be a read error. The chain uses TRBV18 and TRBJ2-2; D assignment may be TRBD1 or TRBD2 (5 bases each). There are 14 residues in the CDR3. Trimming took off 2 bases at V and 13 bases at J, with 17 bases between the two ends. Germline V CDR1 and CDR2: KGHSH, LQKENI. CDR3 DNA sequence: TGTGCCAGCTCACCAGAATTGGGGACCAGTTCGCTGTTTTTT. Protein: CASSPELGTSSLFF.

Comment on this clonotype: A clone one base away is much larger, so this may be a read error. J is TRBJ2-2 and V is TRBV20-1; 8 nucleotides match TRBD2. This CDR3 has 17 residues. The germline V gene has CDR1 DFQATT and CDR2 SNEGSKA (reference sequence). CDR3 residues: CSARDRLAGDYTGGLFF. DNA for the CDR3: TGCAGTGCTAGAGATAGGCTAGCGGGCGACTACACCGGGGGGCTGTTTTTT.

V is TRBV20-1 and J is TRBJ2-1, with TRBD1 matching 8 bases. V lost 0 bases, J lost 4 bases, and 8 bases stayed unmatched. The CDR3 is 16 residues long. Germline values: CDR1 DFQATT, CDR2 SNEGSKA (reference sequence). The CDR3 nucleotides are TGCAGTGCTAGAGAGGAGCAGGGGGCTGATTACAATGAGCAGTTCTTC. Amino acid sequence: CSAREEQGADYNEQFF.

Ten or more counts support this clonotype. This sequence joins TRBV12-3 or TRBV12-4 and TRBJ2-2; D may be TRBD1 (6 bases). This CDR3 is 14 amino acids long. V dropped 7 bases and J dropped 4 bases, with 13 bases sitting between them. The CDR3 protein is CASISRGVTGELFF. The CDR3 DNA reads as TGTGCCAGCATCAGCAGGGGCGTCACCGGGGAGCTGTTTTTT.